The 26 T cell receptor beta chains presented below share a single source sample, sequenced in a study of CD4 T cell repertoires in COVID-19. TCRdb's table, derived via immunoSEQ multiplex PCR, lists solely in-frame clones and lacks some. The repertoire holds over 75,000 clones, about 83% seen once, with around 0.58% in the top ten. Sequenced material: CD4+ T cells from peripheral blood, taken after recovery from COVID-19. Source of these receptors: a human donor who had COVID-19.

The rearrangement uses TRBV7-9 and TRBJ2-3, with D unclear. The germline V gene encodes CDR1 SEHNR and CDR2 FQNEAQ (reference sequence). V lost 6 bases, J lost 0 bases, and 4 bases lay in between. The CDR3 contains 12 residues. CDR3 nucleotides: TGTGCCAGCAGGGCTAGCACAGATACGCAGTATTTT. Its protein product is CASRASTDTQYF.

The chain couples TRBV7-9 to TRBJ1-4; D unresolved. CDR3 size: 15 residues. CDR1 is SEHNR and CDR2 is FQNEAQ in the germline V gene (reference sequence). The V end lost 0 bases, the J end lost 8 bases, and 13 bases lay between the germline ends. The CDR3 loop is CASSLARDGDEKLFF. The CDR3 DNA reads TGTGCCAGCAGCTTAGCGCGGGATGGTGACGAAAAACTGTTTTTT.

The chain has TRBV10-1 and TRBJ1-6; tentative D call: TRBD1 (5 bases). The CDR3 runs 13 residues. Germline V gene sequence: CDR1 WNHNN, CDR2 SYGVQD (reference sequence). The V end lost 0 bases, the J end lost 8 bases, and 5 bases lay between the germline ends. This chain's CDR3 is CASSESGDSPLHF. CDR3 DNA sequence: TGCGCCAGCAGTGAGTCGGGGGATTCACCCCTCCACTTT.

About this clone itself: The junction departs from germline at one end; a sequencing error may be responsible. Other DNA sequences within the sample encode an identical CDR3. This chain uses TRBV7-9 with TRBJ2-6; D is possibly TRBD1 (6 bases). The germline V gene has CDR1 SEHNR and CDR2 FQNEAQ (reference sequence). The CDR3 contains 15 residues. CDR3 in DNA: TGTGCCAGCAGCTTAAGGGGGTCTGGGGCCAACGTCCTAACTTTC. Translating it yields CASSLRGSGANVLTF.

CDR3: CASSLAPGYNEQFF. The DNA of the CDR3 is TGTGCCAGCAGCTTAGCACCTGGCTACAATGAGCAGTTCTTC. This chain connects TRBV7-2 to TRBJ2-1; the D is unclear. The V end lost 0 bases, the J end lost 3 bases, and 6 bases lay between the germline ends. The CDR3 consists of 14 residues. Germline-derived CDR1 and CDR2 are SGHTA and FQGNSA.

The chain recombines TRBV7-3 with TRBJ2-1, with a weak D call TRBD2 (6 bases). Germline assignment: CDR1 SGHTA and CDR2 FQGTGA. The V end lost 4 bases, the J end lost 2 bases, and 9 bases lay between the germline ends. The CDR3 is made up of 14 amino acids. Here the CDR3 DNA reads TGTGCCAGCAGCTCCCCGGGGGCCTACAATGAGCAGTTCTTC. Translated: CASSSPGAYNEQFF.

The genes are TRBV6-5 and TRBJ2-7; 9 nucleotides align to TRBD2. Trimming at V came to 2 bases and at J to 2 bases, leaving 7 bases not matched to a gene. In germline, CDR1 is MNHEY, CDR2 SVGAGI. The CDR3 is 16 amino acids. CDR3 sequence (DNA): TGTGCCAGCAGTTACAAGAAGCGGGGGGCCACCTACGAGCAGTACTTC. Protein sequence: CASSYKKRGATYEQYF.

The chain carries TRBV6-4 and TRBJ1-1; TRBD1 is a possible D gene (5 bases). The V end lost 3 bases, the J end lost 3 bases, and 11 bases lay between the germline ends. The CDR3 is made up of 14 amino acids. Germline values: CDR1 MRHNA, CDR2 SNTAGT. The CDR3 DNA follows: TGTGCCAGCAGTGAGAGGGGAGGAGACACTGAAGCTTTCTTT. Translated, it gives CASSERGGDTEAFF.

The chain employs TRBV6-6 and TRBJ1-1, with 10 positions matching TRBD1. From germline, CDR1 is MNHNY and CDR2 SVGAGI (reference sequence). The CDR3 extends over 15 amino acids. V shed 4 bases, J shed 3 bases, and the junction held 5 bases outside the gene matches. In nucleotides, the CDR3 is TGTGCCAGCAGTTCGACAGGGGGCCCGCACACTGAAGCTTTCTTT. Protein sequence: CASSSTGGPHTEAFF.

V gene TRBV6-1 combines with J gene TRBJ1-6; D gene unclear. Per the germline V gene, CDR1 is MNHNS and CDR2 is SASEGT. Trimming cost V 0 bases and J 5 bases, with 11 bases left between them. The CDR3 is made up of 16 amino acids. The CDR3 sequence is CASSEARVAHNSPLHF. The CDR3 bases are TGTGCCAGCAGTGAAGCGCGGGTAGCCCATAATTCACCCCTCCACTTT.

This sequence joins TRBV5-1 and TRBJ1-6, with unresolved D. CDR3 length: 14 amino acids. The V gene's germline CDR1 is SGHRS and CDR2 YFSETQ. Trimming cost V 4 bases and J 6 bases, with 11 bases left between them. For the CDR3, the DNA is TGCGCCAGCAGCGAGGAGAGGTTTAATTCACCCCTCCACTTT. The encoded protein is CASSEERFNSPLHF.

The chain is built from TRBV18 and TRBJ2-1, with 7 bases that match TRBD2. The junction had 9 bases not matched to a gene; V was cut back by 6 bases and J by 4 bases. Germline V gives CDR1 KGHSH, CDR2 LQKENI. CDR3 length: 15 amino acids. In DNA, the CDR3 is TGTGCCAGCTCCCCTAGTGGGAGGGTTTACAATGAGCAGTTCTTC. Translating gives CASSPSGRVYNEQFF.

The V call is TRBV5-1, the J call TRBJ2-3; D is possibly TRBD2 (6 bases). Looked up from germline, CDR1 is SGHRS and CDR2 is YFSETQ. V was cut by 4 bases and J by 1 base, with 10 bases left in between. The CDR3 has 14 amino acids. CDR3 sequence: CASSPSGGTDTQYF. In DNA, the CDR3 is TGCGCCAGCAGCCCGTCGGGGGGCACAGATACGCAGTATTTT.

The DNA of the CDR3 is TGTGCCTGGAAGTTCGCCCCCTCCTACGAGCAGTACTTC. Residues: CAWKFAPSYEQYF. V is TRBV30 and J is TRBJ2-7; no firm D call. Germline V gives CDR1 GTSNPN, CDR2 SVGIG (reference sequence). The V and J ends lost 4 bases and 0 bases respectively, with 10 bases between them. The CDR3 totals 13 residues.

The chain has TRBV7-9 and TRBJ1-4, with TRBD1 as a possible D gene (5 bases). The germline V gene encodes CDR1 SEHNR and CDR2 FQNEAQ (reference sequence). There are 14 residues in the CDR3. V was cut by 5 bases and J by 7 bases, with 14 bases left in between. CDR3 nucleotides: TGTGCCAGCAGCCAACACCAGGGCCGTGAAAAACTGTTTTTT. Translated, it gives CASSQHQGREKLFF.

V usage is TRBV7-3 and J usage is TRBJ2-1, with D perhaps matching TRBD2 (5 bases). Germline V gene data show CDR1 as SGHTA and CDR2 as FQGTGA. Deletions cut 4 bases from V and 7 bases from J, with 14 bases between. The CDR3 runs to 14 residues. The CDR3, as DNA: TGTGCCAGCAGCTCCCGACCCGGCGGGAATGAGCAGTTCTTC. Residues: CASSSRPGGNEQFF.

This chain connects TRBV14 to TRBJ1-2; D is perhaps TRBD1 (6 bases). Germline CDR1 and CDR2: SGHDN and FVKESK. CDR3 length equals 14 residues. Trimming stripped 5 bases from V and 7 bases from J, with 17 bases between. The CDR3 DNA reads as TGTGCCAGCAGCGGACAGCCTTACGTCGTTGGCTACACCTTC. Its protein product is CASSGQPYVVGYTF.

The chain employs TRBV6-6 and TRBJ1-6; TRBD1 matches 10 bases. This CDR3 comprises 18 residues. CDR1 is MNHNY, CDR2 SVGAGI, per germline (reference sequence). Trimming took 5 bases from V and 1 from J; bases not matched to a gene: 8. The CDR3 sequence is CASSPRDRGVSYNSPLHF. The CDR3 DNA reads TGTGCCAGCAGTCCTCGGGACAGGGGCGTATCCTATAATTCACCCCTCCACTTT.

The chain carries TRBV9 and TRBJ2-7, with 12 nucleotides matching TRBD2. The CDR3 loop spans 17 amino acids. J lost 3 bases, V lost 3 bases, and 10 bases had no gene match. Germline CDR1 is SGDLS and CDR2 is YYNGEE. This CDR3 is CASSASASGGAGYEQYF. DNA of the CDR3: TGTGCCAGCAGCGCATCGGCTAGCGGGGGGGCCGGCTACGAGCAGTACTTC. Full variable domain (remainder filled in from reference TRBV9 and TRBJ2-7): DSGVTQTPKHLITATGQRVTLRCSPRSGDLSVYWYQQSLDQGLQFLIQYYNGEERAKGNILERFSAQQFPDLHSELNLSSLELGDSALYFCASSASASGGAGYEQYFGPGTRLTVT.

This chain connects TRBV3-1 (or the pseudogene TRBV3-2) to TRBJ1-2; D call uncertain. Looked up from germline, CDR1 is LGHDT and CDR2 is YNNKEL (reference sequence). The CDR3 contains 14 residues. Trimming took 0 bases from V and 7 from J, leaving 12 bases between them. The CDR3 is CASSQESRWVGYTF. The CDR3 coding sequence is TGTGCCAGCAGCCAAGAGAGTAGGTGGGTTGGCTACACCTTC.

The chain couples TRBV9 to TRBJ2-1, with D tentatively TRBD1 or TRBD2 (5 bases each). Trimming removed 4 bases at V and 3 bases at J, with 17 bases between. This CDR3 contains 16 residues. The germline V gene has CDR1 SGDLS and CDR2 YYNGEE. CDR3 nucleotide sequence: TGTGCCAGCAGCCCCTCCGGGACGGGCCACTACAATGAGCAGTTCTTC. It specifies CASSPSGTGHYNEQFF. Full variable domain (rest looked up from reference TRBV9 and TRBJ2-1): DSGVTQTPKHLITATGQRVTLRCSPRSGDLSVYWYQQSLDQGLQFLIQYYNGEERAKGNILERFSAQQFPDLHSELNLSSLELGDSALYFCASSPSGTGHYNEQFFGPGTRLTVL.

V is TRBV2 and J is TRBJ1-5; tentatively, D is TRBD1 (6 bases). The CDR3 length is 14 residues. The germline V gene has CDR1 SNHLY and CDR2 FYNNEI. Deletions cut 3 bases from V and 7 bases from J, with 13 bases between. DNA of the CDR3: TGTGCCAGCAGTGACCTTCAGGGGATCCAGCCCCAGCATTTT. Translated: CASSDLQGIQPQHF. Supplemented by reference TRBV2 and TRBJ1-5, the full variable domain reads EPEVTQTPSHQVTQMGQEVILRCVPISNHLYFYWYRQILGQKVEFLVSFYNNEISEKSEIFDDQFSVERPDGSNFTLKIRSTKLEDSAMYFCASSDLQGIQPQHFGDGTRLSIL.

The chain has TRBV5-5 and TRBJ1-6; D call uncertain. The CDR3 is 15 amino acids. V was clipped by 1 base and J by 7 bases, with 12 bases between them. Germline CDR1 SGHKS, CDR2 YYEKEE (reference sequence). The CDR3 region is CASSLFVDGNSPLHF. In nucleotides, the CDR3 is TGTGCCAGCAGCTTGTTTGTTGATGGGAATTCACCCCTCCACTTT.

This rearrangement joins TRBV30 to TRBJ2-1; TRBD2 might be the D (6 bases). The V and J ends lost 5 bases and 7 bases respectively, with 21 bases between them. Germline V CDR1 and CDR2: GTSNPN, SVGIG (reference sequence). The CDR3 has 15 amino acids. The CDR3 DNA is TGTGCCTGGTACCTTCGGGCGGCGGAGGGAAATGAGCAGTTCTTC. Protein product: CAWYLRAAEGNEQFF.

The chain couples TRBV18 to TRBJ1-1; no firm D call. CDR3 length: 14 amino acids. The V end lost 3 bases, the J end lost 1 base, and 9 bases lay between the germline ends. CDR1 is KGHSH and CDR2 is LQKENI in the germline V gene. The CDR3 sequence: CASSPKQKNTEAFF. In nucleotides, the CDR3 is TGTGCCAGCTCACCTAAACAGAAGAACACTGAAGCTTTCTTT.

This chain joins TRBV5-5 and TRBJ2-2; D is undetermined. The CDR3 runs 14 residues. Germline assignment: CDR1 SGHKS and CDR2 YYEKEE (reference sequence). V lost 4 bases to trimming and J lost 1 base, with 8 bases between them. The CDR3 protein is CASSLHLNTGELFF. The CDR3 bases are TGTGCCAGCAGCCTACACTTGAACACCGGGGAGCTGTTTTTT. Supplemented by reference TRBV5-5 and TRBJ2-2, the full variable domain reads DAGVTQSPTHLIKTRGQQVTLRCSPISGHKSVSWYQQVLGQGPQFIFQYYEKEERGRGNFPDRFSARQFPNYSSELNVNALLLGDSALYLCASSLHLNTGELFFGEGSRLTVL.